The sequence of this T cell receptor beta chain was determined in a study of spatial heterogeneity in lung cancer. Study details: TCR and UMI combinations that were unique each appeared, on average, more than ten times in raw reads.

This CDR3 contains 13 residues. Germline CDR1 and CDR2: MNHNY and SVGAGI (reference sequence). The V end lost 7 bases, the J end lost 0 bases, and 9 bases lay between the germline ends. The time point was: sample taken at primary tumor resection. Material for sequencing was whole RNA from tumor, nontumor lung or frozen PBMC, left unsorted. Samples were donated by 72 untreated early-stage non-small cell lung cancer patients. A unique molecular identifier was attached to every TCR cDNA molecule. Each CDR3 protein gets one entry after TCRdb re-called the 5' RACE reads with MiXCR. The data show more than 6,500 distinct CDR3 sequences, about 9.1% seen once. In this sample, this clonotype turned up many times. This beta chain is a stray sequence in a library constructed for alpha chains; its clone size is not meaningful.

The rearrangement links TRBV6-6 to TRBJ1-2, with D hard to call. This material consisted of PBMCs, taken at surgery. The receptor comes from a male donor with early-stage non-small cell lung cancer. This CDR3 is CASTSGSNYGYTF. The CDR3 DNA sequence: TGTGCCAGCACATCGGGATCTAACTATGGCTACACCTTC.